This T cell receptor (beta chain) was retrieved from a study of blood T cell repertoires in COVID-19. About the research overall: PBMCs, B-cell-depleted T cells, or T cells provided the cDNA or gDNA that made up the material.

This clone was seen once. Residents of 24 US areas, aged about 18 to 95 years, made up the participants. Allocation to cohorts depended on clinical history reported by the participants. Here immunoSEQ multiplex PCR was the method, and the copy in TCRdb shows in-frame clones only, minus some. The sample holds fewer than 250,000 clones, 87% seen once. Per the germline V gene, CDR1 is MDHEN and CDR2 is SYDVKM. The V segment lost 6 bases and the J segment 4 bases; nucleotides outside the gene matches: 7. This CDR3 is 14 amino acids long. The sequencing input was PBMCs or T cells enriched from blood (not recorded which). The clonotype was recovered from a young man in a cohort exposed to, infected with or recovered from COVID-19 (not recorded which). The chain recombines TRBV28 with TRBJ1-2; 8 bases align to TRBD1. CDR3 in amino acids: CASSLATGVYGYTF. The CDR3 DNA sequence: TGTGCCAGCAGCTTAGCGACAGGGGTCTATGGCTACACCTTC.